This T cell receptor (beta chain) was sequenced in a study of blood T cell repertoires in COVID-19. Germline V lookup: CDR1 MDHEN, CDR2 SYDVKM. Trimming took 10 bases from V and 5 from J, leaving 11 bases between them. This CDR3 has 11 residues. Only in-frame clones appear in the TCRdb table, and some are missing; sequencing was by immunoSEQ multiplex PCR. The repertoire has 110,000 or so clones, approximately 83% of them found once; the top ten carry about 4%. Sequencing was carried out using peripheral blood. The TCR comes from a woman aged 70-85 years with acute or convalescent COVID-19. V and J are TRBV28 and TRBJ1-2; D might be TRBD1 (5 bases). In nucleotides, the CDR3 is TGTGCCACAGGGTTGGAATATGGCTACACCTTC. Translation gives CATGLEYGYTF.